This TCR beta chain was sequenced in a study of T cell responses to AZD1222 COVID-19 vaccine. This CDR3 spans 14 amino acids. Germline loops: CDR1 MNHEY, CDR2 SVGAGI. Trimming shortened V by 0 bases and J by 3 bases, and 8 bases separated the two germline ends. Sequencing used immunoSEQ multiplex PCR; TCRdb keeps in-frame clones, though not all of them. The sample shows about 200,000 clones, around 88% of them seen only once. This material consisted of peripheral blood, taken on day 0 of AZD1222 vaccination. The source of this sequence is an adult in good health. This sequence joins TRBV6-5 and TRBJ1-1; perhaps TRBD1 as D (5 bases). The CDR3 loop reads CASSYSGRDTEAFF. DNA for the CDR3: TGTGCCAGCAGTTACTCGGGCAGGGACACTGAAGCTTTCTTT.